The clone carrying this TCR beta chain showed up just a few times. Germline CDR1 reads MNHEY; CDR2 reads SVGAGI. V shed 6 bases and J 6 bases; nucleotides not matched to a gene: 7. The CDR3 has 14 residues. The sample comes from a study of blood T cells in healthy people across ages. With a J-beta primer mix and a sample-barcoded 5' primer, a second PCR ran 7 to 11 cycles. Each CDR3 protein is one row after TCRdb ran MiXCR on the 5' RACE reads. The sample lists roughly 1,000,000 distinct CDR3 sequences; 20% to 25% were seen once. The same data also contributed to another study, on T cells of mothers and their children.

The genes are TRBV6-5 and TRBJ2-4, with 8 bases fitting TRBD2. This receptor was identified in a girl aged 2 to 9 in good health. Sequenced: blood. The CDR3 coding sequence is TGTGCCAGCAGGACCGGGGGGGCCGGAAACATTCAGTACTTC. Protein sequence: CASRTGGAGNIQYF.